Presented here are 25 T cell receptor beta chains from one specimen sequenced in a study of blood T cell repertoires in COVID-19. Profiled with immunoSEQ multiplex PCR; TCRdb holds only in-frame clones, not every one. The sample contains about 140,000 clones, 70% to 90% of which appear only once. Specimen: peripheral blood. The source of these receptors is a man over 45 with acute or convalescent COVID-19.

The V call is TRBV5-4, the J call TRBJ1-4, with TRBD1 matching 7 bases. This CDR3 spans 14 amino acids. Unmatched junction bases numbered 6, after V lost 4 bases and J lost 6 bases. From germline, CDR1 is SGHNT and CDR2 YYREEE (reference sequence). The CDR3, as DNA: TGTGCCAGCAGCCGACAGGGTATTGATGAAAAACTGTTTTTT. Protein sequence: CASSRQGIDEKLFF. The variable domain in full, completed from reference TRBV5-4 and TRBJ1-4, reads ETGVTQSPTHLIKTRGQQVTLRCSSQSGHNTVSWYQQALGQGPQFIFQYYREEENGRGNFPPRFSGLQFPNYSSELNVNALELDDSALYLCASSRQGIDEKLFFGSGTQLSVL.

In nucleotides, the CDR3 is TGTGCCAGCAGTTTGTCTCTCAGGGACGAGCAGTACTTC. Amino acid sequence: CASSLSLRDEQYF. This rearrangement joins TRBV11-3 to TRBJ2-7; tentative D call: TRBD1 (5 bases). CDR3 length: 13 amino acids. The germline gives CDR1 SGHNT, CDR2 YENEEA. Deletions cut 6 bases from V and 5 bases from J, with 14 bases between.

The chain recombines TRBV5-1 with TRBJ2-1; 9 positions agree with TRBD1. This CDR3 has 14 residues. In germline, CDR1 is SGHRS, CDR2 YFSETQ. After removal of 8 bases from V and 7 bases from J, the junction contained 10 bases not matched to a gene. In DNA form, the CDR3 reads TGCGCCAGTAGCCCGAGACAGGGGGGAAATGAGCAGTTCTTC. Amino acids: CASSPRQGGNEQFF.

The V gene is TRBV4-1, the J gene TRBJ1-3, with a tentative D call TRBD1 (5 bases). Trimming left V 1 base short and J 7 bases short, with 8 bases between. The CDR3 is 13 residues long. The V gene's germline CDR1 is MGHRA and CDR2 YSYEKL. This CDR3 reads CASSQARGNTIYF. The CDR3 DNA follows: TGCGCCAGCAGCCAAGCCCGGGGGAACACCATATATTTT.

This rearrangement joins TRBV7-9 to TRBJ1-2, with 11 bases that match TRBD1. The junction had 14 bases not matched to a gene; V was cut back by 6 bases and J by 5 bases. Germline CDR1 and CDR2: SEHNR and FQNEAQ (reference sequence). The CDR3 totals 17 residues. CDR3 bases: TGTGCCAGCAGTCACCGGATGAGCGGACAGGGGGCTTATGGCTACACCTTC. This codes for CASSHRMSGQGAYGYTF.

This clone has only a few counts. V is TRBV19 and J is TRBJ1-4, with 9 bases identical to TRBD1. There are 17 residues in the CDR3. Germline-derived CDR1 and CDR2 are LNHDA and SQIVND (reference sequence). The V gene end was trimmed by 4 bases and the J gene end by 8 bases; junction bases not matched to a gene: 14. CDR3 sequence reads: CASSRNLPGQGGEKLFF. The CDR3, as DNA: TGTGCCAGTAGTAGAAATCTACCGGGACAGGGAGGCGAAAAACTGTTTTTT. Full variable domain (outside the CDR3, taken from reference TRBV19 and TRBJ1-4): DGGITQSPKYLFRKEGQNVTLSCEQNLNHDAMYWYRQDPGQGLRLIYYSQIVNDFQKGDIAEGYSVSREKKESFPLTVTSAQKNPTAFYLCASSRNLPGQGGEKLFFGSGTQLSVL.

The chain combines TRBV5-6 with TRBJ1-5, with D possibly matching TRBD1 (5 bases). The V end was cut by 4 bases, the J end by 7 bases, with 12 bases between. Germline CDR1 and CDR2: SGHDT and YYEEEE. This CDR3 spans 13 amino acids. The CDR3 nucleotides read TGTGCCAGCAGCCCTTCGCAGGGCCAGCCCCAGCATTTT. It codes for CASSPSQGQPQHF.

The V call is TRBV10-3, the J call TRBJ1-6; 10 nucleotides line up with TRBD1. After removal of 0 bases from V and 4 bases from J, the junction contained 3 bases not matched to a gene. Germline V lookup: CDR1 ENHRY, CDR2 SYGVKD. This CDR3 region has 17 residues. CDR3 nucleotides: TGTGCCATCAGTGAGTCGGACAGGGGGAATTATAATTCACCCCTCCACTTT. Its protein product is CAISESDRGNYNSPLHF.

The count of this clone is one. CDR3 sequence: CASRITGTGGEAFF. The CDR3 DNA reads as TGTGCCAGCAGGATCACCGGGACAGGGGGCGAAGCTTTCTTT. The V call is TRBV6-5, the J call TRBJ1-1, with TRBD1 identical over 12 bases. The CDR3 runs 14 residues. CDR1 and CDR2 from the germline V gene are MNHEY and SVGAGI. V lost 6 bases and J lost 8; bases outside the gene matches: 7.

CDR3 sequence reads: CAIHALVRGGSTSTDTQYF. The CDR3 coding sequence is TGTGCCATCCATGCTCTTGTGCGGGGGGGATCGACTAGCACAGATACGCAGTATTTT. This chain joins TRBV7-9 and TRBJ2-3; 9 bases are a match to TRBD2. V shed 10 bases and J 0 bases; nucleotides not matched to a gene: 20. This CDR3 comprises 19 residues. The germline V gene has CDR1 SEHNR and CDR2 FQNEAQ (reference sequence).

This rearrangement joins TRBV28 to TRBJ2-7; 7 positions agree with TRBD1. V gave up 3 bases and J gave up 6 bases; unmatched junction bases: 20. Germline loops: CDR1 MDHEN, CDR2 SYDVKM. The CDR3 length is 18 residues. As DNA, the CDR3 is TGTGCCAGCAGTTTGGGATCGAACTCCCCAGGGGGTTGGGGCGAGCAGTACTTC. Its protein is CASSLGSNSPGGWGEQYF. Variable domain in full (rest from reference TRBV28 and TRBJ2-7): DVKVTQSSRYLVKRTGEKVFLECVQDMDHENMFWYRQDPGLGLRLIYFSYDVKMKEKGDIPEGYSVSREKKERFSLILESASTNQTSMYLCASSLGSNSPGGWGEQYFGPGTRLTVT.

In this sample, this clone turned up a few times. J is TRBJ2-7 and V is TRBV2, with 11 bases matching TRBD2. Germline-derived CDR1 and CDR2 are SNHLY and FYNNEI. The CDR3 runs 14 residues. V lost 6 bases and J lost 2; bases outside the gene matches: 3. The CDR3 loop is CASRPTSGTYEQYF. The CDR3 DNA reads TGTGCCAGCAGACCGACTAGCGGGACCTACGAGCAGTACTTC.

Only one count was recorded for this clone. The chain recombines TRBV10-1 with TRBJ2-1; a possible D gene is TRBD2 (5 bases). The CDR3 is 14 residues long. Trimming removed 4 bases from V and 7 bases from J, with 14 bases in between. Germline V gene data show CDR1 as WNHNN and CDR2 as SYGVQD (reference sequence). CDR3 in DNA: TGCGCCAGCAGTGTTTTGCCTAGCCAGAATGAGCAGTTCTTC. This gives the protein CASSVLPSQNEQFF.

This sequence joins TRBV6-2 or TRBV6-3 and TRBJ2-1; D possibly corresponds to TRBD2 (5 bases). Germline assignment: CDR1 MNHEY and CDR2 SVGEGT. The ends were cut back, 0 bases at V and 8 bases at J, with 17 bases in the middle. There are 16 residues in the CDR3. The CDR3 nucleotides read TGTGCCAGCAGTTACTCGAGGGATTACCCTGAGGATGAGCAGTTCTTC. Encoded protein: CASSYSRDYPEDEQFF.

DNA for the CDR3: TGTGCCAGCAGCTTTGTTGGCCCAGGCACACAGTTCTTC. Its protein product is CASSFVGPGTQFF. This chain joins TRBV7-9 and TRBJ2-1; D remains unclear. The CDR3 sequence is 13 residues long. The germline CDR1 and CDR2 sequences are SEHNR and FQNEAQ (reference sequence). Between the trimmed V and J ends, which lost 3 bases and 13 bases, there was a span of 16 bases.

V usage is TRBV15 and J usage is TRBJ1-2; 12 positions agree with TRBD1. This CDR3 is built from 17 residues. V trimming: 5 bases; J trimming: 0 bases; junction bases outside the gene matches: 7. Germline V gene sequence: CDR1 LNHNV, CDR2 YYDKDF (reference sequence). The CDR3 loop is CATSPQGQGAPNYGYTF. In nucleotides, the CDR3 is TGTGCCACCAGCCCCCAGGGACAGGGGGCCCCTAACTATGGCTACACCTTC.

The V call is TRBV27, the J call TRBJ1-6, with TRBD1 matching over 7 bases. J was trimmed by 7 bases and V by 11 bases; bases with no gene match: 5. From germline, CDR1 is MNHEY and CDR2 SMNVEV (reference sequence). CDR3 size: 12 residues. DNA of the CDR3: TGTGCCGCGGGGACAGAGAATTCACCCCTCCACTTT. Translating gives CAAGTENSPLHF.

The chain couples TRBV10-3 to TRBJ2-3; TRBD1 is a possible D gene (6 bases). Germline CDR1 and CDR2: ENHRY and SYGVKD. V gave up 1 base and J gave up 4 bases, with 18 bases separating them. CDR3 length equals 17 residues. The CDR3 reads CAISELVDSRAPDTQYF. The CDR3 nucleotides read TGTGCCATCAGTGAGTTAGTGGACAGCAGGGCCCCAGATACGCAGTATTTT.

V and J are TRBV2 and TRBJ1-3; 7 positions agree with TRBD1. CDR3 size: 16 residues. V shed 6 bases, J shed 0 bases, and the junction held 8 bases outside the gene matches. Germline V gene lookup returns CDR1 SNHLY and CDR2 FYNNEI. The CDR3 DNA reads as TGTGCCAGCAGGACCGGGACAGCTAACTCTGGAAACACCATATATTTT. Translated: CASRTGTANSGNTIYF.

This chain joins TRBV11-3 and TRBJ1-2; the D gene is possibly TRBD1 (6 bases). The germline V and J ends were trimmed by 6 bases and 4 bases, with 12 bases remaining between them. This CDR3 is built from 13 residues. Germline CDR1 is SGHNT and CDR2 is YENEEA. The chain's CDR3 is CASSRTGTYGYTF. The CDR3 coding sequence is TGTGCCAGCAGTCGCACAGGGACCTATGGCTACACCTTC.

The chain employs TRBV5-1 and TRBJ1-6; unclear D gene. This CDR3 spans 15 amino acids. V lost 5 bases and J lost 0, with 9 bases in between. CDR1 and CDR2 from the germline V gene are SGHRS and YFSETQ. CDR3 DNA: TGCGCCAGCAGTTTCGAGAGCTCCTATAATTCACCCCTCCACTTT. Translating it yields CASSFESSYNSPLHF.

The J gene is TRBJ2-1, the V gene TRBV5-6; D gene ambiguous. Germline V gene data show CDR1 as SGHDT and CDR2 as YYEEEE. Trimming took 0 bases from V and 0 from J, leaving 7 bases between them. This CDR3 is 15 amino acids long. Written as DNA, the CDR3 is TGTGCCAGCAGCTTGGGTCCTAACTCCTACAATGAGCAGTTCTTC. Its protein is CASSLGPNSYNEQFF.

This chain links TRBV3-1 (or the pseudogene TRBV3-2) with TRBJ1-2, with D uncertain. There are 12 residues in the CDR3. The V gene lost 4 bases and the J gene lost 7 bases, with 10 bases spanning the gap. Germline lookup yields CDR1 LGHDT and CDR2 YNNKEL (reference sequence). CDR3 protein: CASSPPAGGYTF. The CDR3 DNA reads TGTGCCAGCAGCCCCCCCGCGGGTGGCTACACCTTC.

This clone was counted once. The chain combines TRBV19 with TRBJ2-5; tentative D call: TRBD1 (5 bases). Germline assignment: CDR1 LNHDA and CDR2 SQIVND (reference sequence). The CDR3 has 15 amino acids. The V end was cut by 5 bases, the J end by 2 bases, with 15 bases between. The DNA for the CDR3 is TGTGCCAGTAGTGGGGCCCCAGCTACGCAAGAGACCCAGTACTTC. Its protein is CASSGAPATQETQYF.

The rearrangement links TRBV20-1 to TRBJ2-7, with TRBD1 matching 9 bases. Germline trimming cut 3 bases from V and 7 bases from J; bases unmatched to any gene: 7. Germline CDR1 DFQATT, CDR2 SNEGSKA (reference sequence). CDR3 length: 13 amino acids. CDR3 nucleotides: TGCAGTGCTAGTTCTCTCGACAGGGGGGAGCAGTACTTC. Protein sequence: CSASSLDRGEQYF.